Shown below are 29 T cell receptor beta chains from a single sample sequenced in a study of shared clonotypes between healthy human individuals. The assay was immunoSEQ multiplex PCR, and TCRdb's table has in-frame clones only and misses some. The data hold approximately 2.5 million clones, with 90% to 95% observed a single time. Sequenced: naive CD4+ T cells from PBMCs. Subset noted: CD45RA+ positively selected. These receptors came from a young man in good health. Some clones in this sample may be carry-over from other donors' samples.

V is TRBV19 and J is TRBJ1-2; tentatively, D is TRBD1 (6 bases). Between the trimmed V and J ends, which lost 6 bases and 2 bases, there was a span of 10 bases. Germline V CDR1 and CDR2: LNHDA, SQIVND (reference sequence). The CDR3 extends over 13 amino acids. The CDR3 DNA is TGTGCCAGTAGGGCAGGGGAGAACTATGGCTACACCTTC. Translation gives CASRAGENYGYTF.

This rearrangement joins TRBV5-6 to TRBJ2-5; 9 nucleotides match TRBD1. V trimming: 4 bases; J trimming: 4 bases; junction bases outside the gene matches: 11. This CDR3 is 16 amino acids long. CDR1 SGHDT and CDR2 YYEEEE come from the germline V gene. The chain's CDR3 is CASSRRGTGRGETQYF. The DNA for the CDR3 is TGTGCCAGCAGCCGCCGTGGGACAGGGCGCGGAGAGACCCAGTACTTC.

The chain couples TRBV7-8 to TRBJ1-2; D not resolved. Trimming pared 5 bases from V and 5 bases from J, leaving 12 bases between. CDR3 length: 13 residues. Germline V CDR1 and CDR2: SGHVS, FQNEAQ. The CDR3 DNA reads TGTGCCAGCAGCGATGGGCGGGCTTATGGCTACACCTTC. It encodes CASSDGRAYGYTF.

This clone was seen just once. This chain connects TRBV7-7 to TRBJ2-2; 9 nucleotides agree with TRBD1. Trimming removed 7 bases from V and 5 bases from J; junction bases left unmatched: 11. There are 16 residues in the CDR3. Germline V gene data show CDR1 as SSHAT and CDR2 as FNYEAQ (reference sequence). CDR3 nucleotide sequence: TGTGCCAGCACCCAAAACGTGGGGACAGGGACCGGGGAGCTGTTTTTT. Protein: CASTQNVGTGTGELFF.

This clone was seen more than once but under ten times. This chain links TRBV29-1 with TRBJ1-1; the match to TRBD1 covers 7 bases. Trimming cost V 6 bases and J 5 bases; bases outside gene matches: 9. From germline, CDR1 is SQVTM and CDR2 ANQGSEA. The CDR3 runs 13 residues. This CDR3 is CSVRGQSKTEAFF. As DNA, the CDR3 is TGCAGCGTACGGGGACAGAGTAAAACTGAAGCTTTCTTT.

The chain joins TRBV6-6 to TRBJ2-3, with a weak D call TRBD2 (6 bases). Looked up from germline, CDR1 is MNHNY and CDR2 is SVGAGI (reference sequence). The CDR3 covers 14 residues. V dropped 6 bases and J dropped 4 bases, with 14 bases sitting between them. CDR3 DNA: TGTGCCAGCAGAGACGTGTCGGGGGCAGATACGCAGTATTTT. Translation gives CASRDVSGADTQYF.

The V call is TRBV4-1, the J call TRBJ2-1; the match to TRBD2 covers 10 bases. With 3 bases clipped from V and 4 bases from J, the junction kept 6 bases outside the gene matches. CDR3 length: 16 amino acids. CDR1 and CDR2 from the germline V gene are MGHRA and YSYEKL. CDR3 in amino acids: CASSQVGLAAYNEQFF. In DNA form, the CDR3 reads TGCGCCAGCAGCCAGGTTGGACTAGCGGCATACAATGAGCAGTTCTTC.

A word on this clone: The sample carries other DNA sequences with the same CDR3. DNA of the CDR3: TGCGCCAGCAGCAGGGGCAATGAGCAGTTCTTC. Its protein is CASSRGNEQFF. The genes are TRBV5-1 and TRBJ2-1; D perhaps matches TRBD1 (5 bases). V lost 4 bases to trimming and J lost 6 bases, with 5 bases between them. The CDR3 has 11 residues. Germline V gives CDR1 SGHRS, CDR2 YFSETQ.

The chain is built from TRBV6-5 and TRBJ2-1; D is perhaps TRBD2 (6 bases). This CDR3 comprises 13 residues. The germline V gene has CDR1 MNHEY and CDR2 SVGAGI. Trimming took off 6 bases at V and 4 bases at J, with 10 bases between the two ends. The CDR3 bases are TGTGCCAGCAGGGGACTTTTGTACAATGAGCAGTTCTTC. As protein: CASRGLLYNEQFF.

The J gene is TRBJ2-6, the V gene TRBV4-2; D is perhaps TRBD1 (5 bases). The germline V and J ends were trimmed by 0 bases and 0 bases, with 12 bases remaining between them. The CDR3 is 18 residues long. The germline CDR1 and CDR2 sequences are LGHNA and YNFKEQ. DNA for the CDR3: TGTGCCAGCAGCCAAGAGGGGAACAGGATCTCTGGGGCCAACGTCCTGACTTTC. This gives the protein CASSQEGNRISGANVLTF.

This chain joins TRBV9 and TRBJ2-2; D not resolved. Germline V gene sequence: CDR1 SGDLS, CDR2 YYNGEE. Trimming took off 3 bases at V and 1 base at J, with 4 bases between the two ends. The CDR3 has 13 residues. CDR3 sequence: CASSGQNTGELFF. The CDR3 region has the DNA TGTGCCAGCAGCGGGCAGAACACCGGGGAGCTGTTTTTT.

The chain employs TRBV4-1 and TRBJ1-5; D is uncertain. The germline CDR1 and CDR2 sequences are MGHRA and YSYEKL. V was clipped by 2 bases and J by 9 bases, with 20 bases between them. The CDR3 has 16 amino acids. The CDR3 DNA sequence: TGCGCCAGCAGCCAATTAGCAAGAGGGTCGTTTCGGCCCCAGCATTTT. It encodes CASSQLARGSFRPQHF.

V usage is TRBV7-9 and J usage is TRBJ2-2, with D perhaps TRBD1 or TRBD2 (5 bases each). CDR1 is SEHNR, CDR2 FQNEAQ, per germline (reference sequence). The V end was cut by 5 bases, the J end by 3 bases, with 13 bases between. This CDR3 is built from 15 residues. CDR3 sequence (DNA): TGTGCCAGCAGCACCTGGGACGTCTACACCGGGGAGCTGTTTTTT. The encoded protein is CASSTWDVYTGELFF. Variable domain in full (rest from reference TRBV7-9 and TRBJ2-2): DTGVSQNPRHKITKRGQNVTFRCDPISEHNRLYWYRQTLGQGPEFLTYFQNEAQLEKSRLLSDRFSAERPKGSFSTLEIQRTEQGDSAMYLCASSTWDVYTGELFFGEGSRLTVL.

CDR3 nucleotide sequence: TGTGCCAGCACCACAGGGAGGACTGGAAACACCATATATTTT. Translating gives CASTTGRTGNTIYF. This chain joins TRBV2 and TRBJ1-3; D is possibly TRBD1 (6 bases). The ends were cut back, 7 bases at V and 2 bases at J, with 12 bases in the middle. CDR1 and CDR2 from the germline V gene are SNHLY and FYNNEI. This CDR3 contains 14 residues.

V and J are TRBV5-4 and TRBJ2-1, with 9 bases identical to TRBD1. CDR3 length: 15 amino acids. With 3 bases clipped from V and 3 bases from J, the junction kept 4 bases outside the gene matches. The germline gives CDR1 SGHNT, CDR2 YYREEE (reference sequence). The CDR3 coding sequence is TGTGCCAGCAGCTGGGGACAGGGCCACTACAATGAGCAGTTCTTC. Translated, it gives CASSWGQGHYNEQFF.

This rearrangement joins TRBV2 to TRBJ2-7, with 9 bases lining up with TRBD2. V dropped 4 bases and J dropped 3; count of bases not matched to a gene: 7. The CDR3 length is 15 residues. The germline V gene has CDR1 SNHLY and CDR2 FYNNEI. CDR3 residues: CASSVESSGVYEQYF. In DNA, the CDR3 is TGTGCCAGCAGTGTGGAATCTAGCGGGGTCTACGAGCAGTACTTC.

The chain recombines TRBV10-2 with TRBJ2-2; D is uncertain. With 2 bases removed from V and 5 bases from J, the gap between germline ends came to 12 bases. The CDR3 runs 15 residues. Germline CDR1 WSHSY, CDR2 SAAADI. In nucleotides, the CDR3 is TGCGCCAGCAGTGAGATAGGCCAGAGGACCGGGGAGCTGTTTTTT. Translating gives CASSEIGQRTGELFF.

V gene TRBV5-1 combines with J gene TRBJ1-2; weak D call: TRBD1 (6 bases). The CDR3 length is 14 residues. Trimming cost V 0 bases and J 6 bases, with 12 bases left between them. Looked up from germline, CDR1 is SGHRS and CDR2 is YFSETQ. CDR3 loop: CASSLEGGVDGYTF. The DNA of the CDR3 is TGCGCCAGCAGCTTGGAGGGGGGCGTAGATGGCTACACCTTC.

V gene TRBV7-2 combines with J gene TRBJ2-5; 9 bases are shared with TRBD1. Germline V CDR1 and CDR2: SGHTA, FQGNSA. This CDR3 contains 16 residues. Trimming cost V 5 bases and J 5 bases; bases outside gene matches: 12. CDR3 DNA: TGTGCCAGCAGCGCAGTGGGGACAGGGTTTGGGGAGACCCAGTACTTC. Residues: CASSAVGTGFGETQYF.

The rearrangement uses TRBV9 and TRBJ2-6, with 7 nucleotides matching TRBD1. CDR1 and CDR2 (germline): SGDLS, YYNGEE. CDR3 size: 18 residues. V lost 4 bases to trimming and J lost 2 bases; unmatched junction nucleotides: 12. The CDR3 DNA reads as TGTGCCAGCAGCTCCAAAAGACAGGGAAAAGCTGGGGCCAACGTCCTGACTTTC. Translating it yields CASSSKRQGKAGANVLTF.

The genes are TRBV6-6 and TRBJ2-5, with unresolved D. The V gene's germline CDR1 is MNHNY and CDR2 SVGAGI (reference sequence). V lost 8 bases, J lost 2 bases, and 9 bases lay in between. CDR3 length: 12 amino acids. The CDR3: CASHRPQETQYF. As DNA, the CDR3 is TGTGCCAGCCATAGGCCTCAAGAGACCCAGTACTTC.

The V and J genes are TRBV2 and TRBJ1-6; TRBD1 matches at 10 bases. From germline, CDR1 is SNHLY and CDR2 FYNNEI. J gave up 9 bases and V 6 bases, and 8 bases lay outside the gene matches. The CDR3 covers 15 residues. CDR3 bases: TGTGCCAGCAGCCGGGACAGGGGAGAAATTTCACCCCTCCACTTT. It is translated as CASSRDRGEISPLHF.

V usage is TRBV30 and J usage is TRBJ2-4, with a tentative D call TRBD2 (5 bases). The CDR3 runs 11 residues. V lost 3 bases and J 8 bases, leaving 8 bases between the germline ends. Germline CDR1 is GTSNPN and CDR2 is SVGIG (reference sequence). Written as DNA, the CDR3 is TGTGCCTGGAGAATGGAGGACATTCAGTACTTC. Translating it yields CAWRMEDIQYF.

This chain connects TRBV7-9 to TRBJ2-3; 9 bases map to TRBD1. CDR1 and CDR2 from the germline V gene are SEHNR and FQNEAQ (reference sequence). V dropped 4 bases and J dropped 2; count of bases not matched to a gene: 4. The CDR3 covers 15 residues. The CDR3 coding sequence is TGTGCCAGCAGCTCATGGACAGGGGACACAGATACGCAGTATTTT. Its protein is CASSSWTGDTDTQYF.

V usage is TRBV19 and J usage is TRBJ2-5; either TRBD1 or TRBD2 may supply D (5 bases each). The CDR3 is made up of 14 amino acids. CDR1 and CDR2 from the germline V gene are LNHDA and SQIVND (reference sequence). V was trimmed by 4 bases and J by 9 bases, leaving 18 bases between them. CDR3 nucleotide sequence: TGTGCCAGTAGTAAAGAGGGGAGTCAAAGTCCCCAGTACTTC. As protein: CASSKEGSQSPQYF.

The rearrangement uses TRBV6-1 and TRBJ2-7; 9 bases match TRBD2. The CDR3 length is 17 residues. The V and J ends lost 0 bases and 12 bases, in that order; junction bases with no gene match: 18. Germline V gene lookup returns CDR1 MNHNS and CDR2 SASEGT. As DNA, the CDR3 is TGTGCCAGCAGTGAAGCGGACAACTCCGCGGGGCGGGAGGGCCCGTACTTC. Its translation: CASSEADNSAGREGPYF.

The chain uses TRBV15 and TRBJ2-5; D call uncertain. From germline, CDR1 is LNHNV and CDR2 YYDKDF (reference sequence). The length of the CDR3 is 15 residues. The germline V and J ends were trimmed by 0 bases and 4 bases, with 12 bases remaining between them. The CDR3 DNA sequence: TGTGCCACCAGCAGAGACTCGAGTGGTAGAGAGACCCAGTACTTC. This sequence encodes CATSRDSSGRETQYF.

CDR3 region: CASRTEGFRDGYTF. The CDR3 DNA follows: TGTGCCAGCAGGACAGAGGGATTTAGGGATGGCTACACCTTC. V and J are TRBV6-1 and TRBJ1-2; the D gene is possibly TRBD1 (5 bases). Trimming removed 6 bases from V and 6 bases from J, with 17 bases in between. The CDR3 contains 14 residues. Germline CDR1 and CDR2: MNHNS and SASEGT.

Only one count was recorded for this clone. This chain links TRBV29-1 with TRBJ1-4; tentative D call: TRBD1 (5 bases). Trimming cost V 5 bases and J 10 bases, with 14 bases left between them. This CDR3 comprises 12 residues. Germline loops: CDR1 SQVTM, CDR2 ANQGSEA. CDR3 sequence (DNA): TGCAGCGTTCGGATAGGGGAGGCAAAACTGTTTTTT. Translating it yields CSVRIGEAKLFF.